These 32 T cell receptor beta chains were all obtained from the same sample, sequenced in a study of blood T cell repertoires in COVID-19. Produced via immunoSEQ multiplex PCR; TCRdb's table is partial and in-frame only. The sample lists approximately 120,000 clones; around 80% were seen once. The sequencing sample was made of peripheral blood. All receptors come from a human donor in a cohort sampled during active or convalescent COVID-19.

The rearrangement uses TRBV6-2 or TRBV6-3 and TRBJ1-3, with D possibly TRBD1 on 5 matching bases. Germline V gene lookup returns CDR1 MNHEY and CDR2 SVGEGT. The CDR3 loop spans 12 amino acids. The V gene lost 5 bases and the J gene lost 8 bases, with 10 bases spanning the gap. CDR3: CASSRQLDTIYF. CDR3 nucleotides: TGTGCCAGCAGTAGACAGCTGGACACCATATATTTT.

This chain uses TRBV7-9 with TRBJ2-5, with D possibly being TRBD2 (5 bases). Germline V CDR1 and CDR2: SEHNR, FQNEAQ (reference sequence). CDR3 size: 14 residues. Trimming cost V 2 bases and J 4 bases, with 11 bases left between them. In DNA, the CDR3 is TGTGCCAGCAGCTTATCGAGCGGTAGAGAGACCCAGTACTTC. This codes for CASSLSSGRETQYF.

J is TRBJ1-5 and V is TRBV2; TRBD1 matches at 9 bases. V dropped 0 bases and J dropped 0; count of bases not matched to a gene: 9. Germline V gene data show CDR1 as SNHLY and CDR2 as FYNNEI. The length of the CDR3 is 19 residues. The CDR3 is CASSEADFWTGASNQPQHF. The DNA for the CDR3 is TGTGCCAGCAGTGAAGCGGATTTTTGGACAGGGGCTAGCAATCAGCCCCAGCATTTT.

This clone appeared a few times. The CDR3 reads CASSFTLAGGEQYF. CDR3 coding DNA: TGTGCCAGCAGCTTTACACTAGCGGGAGGGGAGCAGTACTTC. V gene TRBV7-2 combines with J gene TRBJ2-7, with 13 bases identical to TRBD2. Trimming at V came to 3 bases and at J to 7 bases, leaving 3 bases not matched to a gene. From germline, CDR1 is SGHTA and CDR2 FQGNSA. The CDR3 totals 14 residues.

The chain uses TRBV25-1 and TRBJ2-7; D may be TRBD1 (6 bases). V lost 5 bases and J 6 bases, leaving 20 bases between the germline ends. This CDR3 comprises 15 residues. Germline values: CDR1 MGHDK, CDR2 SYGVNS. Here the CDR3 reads CASSLPGQSPSEQYF. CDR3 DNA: TGTGCCAGCAGTCTACCGGGACAAAGCCCATCCGAGCAGTACTTC.

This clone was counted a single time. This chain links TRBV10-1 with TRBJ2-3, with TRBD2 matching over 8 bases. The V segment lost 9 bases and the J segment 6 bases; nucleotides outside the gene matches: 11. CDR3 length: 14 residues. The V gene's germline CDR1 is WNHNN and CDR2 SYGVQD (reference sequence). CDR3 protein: CARTGLGEGDTQYF. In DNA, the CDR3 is TGCGCCAGGACGGGACTAGGCGAGGGGGATACGCAGTATTTT.

The CDR3, as DNA: TGTGCCAGCAGCTCAAGGACTAGCGGGGGGGTGAACACCGGGGAGCTGTTTTTT. This translates into CASSSRTSGGVNTGELFF. This chain links TRBV11-3 with TRBJ2-2; TRBD2 matches 15 bases. Per germline, CDR1 SGHNT and CDR2 YENEEA. Trimming cost V 4 bases and J 1 base; bases outside gene matches: 4. There are 18 residues in the CDR3.

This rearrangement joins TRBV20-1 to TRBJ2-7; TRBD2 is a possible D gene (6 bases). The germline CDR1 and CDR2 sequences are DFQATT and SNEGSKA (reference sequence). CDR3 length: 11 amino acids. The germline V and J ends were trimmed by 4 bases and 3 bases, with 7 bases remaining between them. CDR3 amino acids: CSAKTSYEQYF. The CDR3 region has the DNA TGCAGTGCTAAGACTAGCTACGAGCAGTACTTC.

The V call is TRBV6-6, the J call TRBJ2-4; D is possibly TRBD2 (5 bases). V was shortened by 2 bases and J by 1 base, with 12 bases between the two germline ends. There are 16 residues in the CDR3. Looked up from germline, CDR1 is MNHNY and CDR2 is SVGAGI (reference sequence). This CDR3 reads CASSYLRVEAKNIQYF. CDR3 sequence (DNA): TGTGCCAGCAGTTACCTGAGGGTCGAGGCCAAAAACATTCAGTACTTC.

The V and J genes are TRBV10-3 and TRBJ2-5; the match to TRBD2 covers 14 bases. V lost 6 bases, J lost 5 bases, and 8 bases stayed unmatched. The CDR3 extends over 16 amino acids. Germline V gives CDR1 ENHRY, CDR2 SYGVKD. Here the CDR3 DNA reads TGTGCCATCAGGCCGGGACTAGCGGGGGCAGGGGAGACCCAGTACTTC. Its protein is CAIRPGLAGAGETQYF.

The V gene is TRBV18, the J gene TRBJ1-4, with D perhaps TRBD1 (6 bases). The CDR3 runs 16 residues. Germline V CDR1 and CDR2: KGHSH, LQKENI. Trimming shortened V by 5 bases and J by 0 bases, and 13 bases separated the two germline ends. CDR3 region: CASSNDQGTTNEKLFF. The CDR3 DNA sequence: TGTGCCAGCTCAAATGATCAGGGGACAACTAATGAAAAACTGTTTTTT.

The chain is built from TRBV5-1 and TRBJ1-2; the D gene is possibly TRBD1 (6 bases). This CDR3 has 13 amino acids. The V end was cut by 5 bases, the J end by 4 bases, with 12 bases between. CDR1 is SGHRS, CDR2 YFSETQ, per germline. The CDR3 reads CASRQSGVYGYTF. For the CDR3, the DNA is TGCGCCAGCAGGCAGTCAGGGGTCTATGGCTACACCTTC.

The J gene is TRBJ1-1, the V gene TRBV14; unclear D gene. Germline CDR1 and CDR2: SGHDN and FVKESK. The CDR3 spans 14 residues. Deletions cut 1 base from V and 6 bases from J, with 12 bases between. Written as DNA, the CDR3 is TGTGCCAGCAGCCAAGGCCTTCACACCCCTGAAGCTTTCTTT. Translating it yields CASSQGLHTPEAFF.

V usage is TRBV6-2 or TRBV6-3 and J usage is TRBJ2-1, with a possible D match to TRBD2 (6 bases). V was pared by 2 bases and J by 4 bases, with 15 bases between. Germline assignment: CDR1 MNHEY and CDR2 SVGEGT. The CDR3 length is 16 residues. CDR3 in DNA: TGTGCCAGCAGTTACGTGGGCCTAGCGTGGTACAATGAGCAGTTCTTC. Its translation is CASSYVGLAWYNEQFF.

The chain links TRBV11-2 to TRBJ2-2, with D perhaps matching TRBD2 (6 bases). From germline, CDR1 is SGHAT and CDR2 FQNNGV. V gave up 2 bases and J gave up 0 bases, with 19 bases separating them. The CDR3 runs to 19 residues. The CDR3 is CASSLKGLSTYANTGELFF. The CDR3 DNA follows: TGTGCCAGCAGCTTAAAGGGACTCTCTACTTACGCGAACACCGGGGAGCTGTTTTTT.

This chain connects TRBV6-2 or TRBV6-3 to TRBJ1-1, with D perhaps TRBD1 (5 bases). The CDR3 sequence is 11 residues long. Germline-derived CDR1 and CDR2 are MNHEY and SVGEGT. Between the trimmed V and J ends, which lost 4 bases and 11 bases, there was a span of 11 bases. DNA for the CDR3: TGTGCCAGCAGTTGGGGACTTGTTGCTTTCTTT. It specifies CASSWGLVAFF.

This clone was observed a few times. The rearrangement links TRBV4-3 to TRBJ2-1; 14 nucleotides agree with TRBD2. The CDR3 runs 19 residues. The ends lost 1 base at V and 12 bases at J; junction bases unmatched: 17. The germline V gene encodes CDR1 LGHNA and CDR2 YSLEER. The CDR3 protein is CASSQATPLGLAGVSWQFF. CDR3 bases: TGCGCCAGCAGCCAAGCCACCCCCCTGGGACTAGCGGGAGTGTCTTGGCAGTTCTTC.

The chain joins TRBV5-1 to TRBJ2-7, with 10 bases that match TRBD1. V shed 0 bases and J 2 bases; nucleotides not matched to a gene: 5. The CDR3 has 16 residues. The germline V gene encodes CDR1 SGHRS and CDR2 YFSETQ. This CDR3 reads CASSLVPGTGAYEQYF. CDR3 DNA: TGCGCCAGCAGCTTGGTTCCCGGGACAGGGGCCTACGAGCAGTACTTC.

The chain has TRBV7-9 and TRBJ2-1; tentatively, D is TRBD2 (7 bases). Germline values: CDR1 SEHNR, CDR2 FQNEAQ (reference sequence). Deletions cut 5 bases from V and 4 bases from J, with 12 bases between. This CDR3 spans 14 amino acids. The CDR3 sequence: CASSRGGAYNEQFF. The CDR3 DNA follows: TGTGCCAGCAGCCGAGGGGGGGCGTACAATGAGCAGTTCTTC.

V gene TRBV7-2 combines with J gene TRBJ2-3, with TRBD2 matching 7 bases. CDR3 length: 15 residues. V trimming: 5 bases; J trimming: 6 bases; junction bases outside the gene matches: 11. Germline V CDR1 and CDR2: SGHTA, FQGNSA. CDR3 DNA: TGTGCCAGCAGCGCAACTAGCGCCTTGACCGATACGCAGTATTTT. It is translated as CASSATSALTDTQYF. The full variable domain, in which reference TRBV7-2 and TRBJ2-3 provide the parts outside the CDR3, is GAGVSQSPSNKVTEKGKDVELRCDPISGHTALYWYRQSLGQGLEFLIYFQGNSAPDKSGLPSDRFSAERTGGSVSTLTIQRTQQEDSAVYLCASSATSALTDTQYFGPGTRLTVL.

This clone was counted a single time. The CDR3 sequence is CASSQWAGRGTEAFF. CDR3 in DNA: TGCGCCAGCAGCCAATGGGCAGGGCGGGGCACTGAAGCTTTCTTT. The genes are TRBV4-3 and TRBJ1-1, with a possible D match to TRBD1 (5 bases). CDR1 and CDR2 from the germline V gene are LGHNA and YSLEER. The CDR3 contains 15 residues. V lost 2 bases and J lost 4, with 14 bases in between.

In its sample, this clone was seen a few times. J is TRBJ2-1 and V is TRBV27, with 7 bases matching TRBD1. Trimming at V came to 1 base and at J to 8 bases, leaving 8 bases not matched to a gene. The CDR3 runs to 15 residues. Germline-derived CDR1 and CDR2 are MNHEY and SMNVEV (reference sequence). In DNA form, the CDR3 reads TGTGCCAGCAGTTTATGGGACAGTTTAGGTCATGAGCAGTTCTTC. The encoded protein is CASSLWDSLGHEQFF.

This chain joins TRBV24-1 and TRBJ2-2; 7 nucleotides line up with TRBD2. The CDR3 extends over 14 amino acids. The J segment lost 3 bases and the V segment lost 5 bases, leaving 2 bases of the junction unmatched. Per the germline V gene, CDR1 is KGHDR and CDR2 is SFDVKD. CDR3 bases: TGTGCCACCAGTGTGGGGGGGGACACCGGGGAGCTGTTTTTT. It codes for CATSVGGDTGELFF.

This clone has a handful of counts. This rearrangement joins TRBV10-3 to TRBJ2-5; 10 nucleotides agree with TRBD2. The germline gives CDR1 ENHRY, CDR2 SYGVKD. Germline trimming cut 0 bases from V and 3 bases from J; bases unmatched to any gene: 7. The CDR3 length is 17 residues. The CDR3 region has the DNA TGTGCCATCAGTGAGTCTATTAGCGGGAGGACAAAAGAGACCCAGTACTTC. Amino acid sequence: CAISESISGRTKETQYF.

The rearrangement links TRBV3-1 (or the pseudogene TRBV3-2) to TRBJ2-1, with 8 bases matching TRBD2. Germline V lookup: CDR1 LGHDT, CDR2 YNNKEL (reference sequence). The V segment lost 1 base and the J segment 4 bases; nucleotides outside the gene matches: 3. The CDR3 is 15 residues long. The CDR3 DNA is TGTGCCAGCAGCCAAGGGCTAGCGGGTTACAATGAGCAGTTCTTC. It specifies CASSQGLAGYNEQFF.

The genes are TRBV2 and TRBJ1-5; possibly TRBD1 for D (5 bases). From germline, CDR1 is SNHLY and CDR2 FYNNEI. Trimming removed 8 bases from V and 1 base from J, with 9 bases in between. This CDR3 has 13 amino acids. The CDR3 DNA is TGTGCCAGCTCCAGGGAAAGCAATCAGCCCCAGCATTTT. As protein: CASSRESNQPQHF.

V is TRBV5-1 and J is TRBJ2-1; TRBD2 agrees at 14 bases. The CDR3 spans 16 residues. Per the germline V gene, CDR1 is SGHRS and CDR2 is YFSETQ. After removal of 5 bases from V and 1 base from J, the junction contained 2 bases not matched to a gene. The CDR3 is CASSRLAGGSYNEQFF. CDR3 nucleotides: TGCGCCAGCAGTCGACTAGCGGGGGGGTCCTACAATGAGCAGTTCTTC.

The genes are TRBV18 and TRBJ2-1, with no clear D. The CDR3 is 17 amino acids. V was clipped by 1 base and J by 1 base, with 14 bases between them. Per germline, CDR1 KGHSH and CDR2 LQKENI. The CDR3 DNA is TGTGCCAGCTCACCACAAGCCGTTGGTATGTCCTACAATGAGCAGTTCTTC. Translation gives CASSPQAVGMSYNEQFF.

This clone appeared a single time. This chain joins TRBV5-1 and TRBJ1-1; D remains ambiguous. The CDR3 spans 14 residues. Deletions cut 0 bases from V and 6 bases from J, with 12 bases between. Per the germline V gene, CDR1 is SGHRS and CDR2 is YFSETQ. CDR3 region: CASSLEFYLPEAFF. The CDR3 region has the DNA TGCGCCAGCAGCTTGGAGTTCTATCTCCCTGAAGCTTTCTTT.

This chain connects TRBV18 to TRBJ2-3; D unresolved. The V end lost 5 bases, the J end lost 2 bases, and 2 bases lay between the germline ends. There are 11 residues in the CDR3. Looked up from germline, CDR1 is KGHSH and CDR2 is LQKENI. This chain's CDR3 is CASSYTDTQYF. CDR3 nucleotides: TGTGCCAGCTCATACACAGATACGCAGTATTTT.

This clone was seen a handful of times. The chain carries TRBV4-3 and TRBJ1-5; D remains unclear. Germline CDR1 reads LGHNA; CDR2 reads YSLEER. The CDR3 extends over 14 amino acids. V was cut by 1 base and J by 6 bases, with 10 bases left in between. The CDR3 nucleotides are TGCGCCAGCAGCCAAGGGTCTTTAGTTCAGCCCCAGCATTTT. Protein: CASSQGSLVQPQHF.

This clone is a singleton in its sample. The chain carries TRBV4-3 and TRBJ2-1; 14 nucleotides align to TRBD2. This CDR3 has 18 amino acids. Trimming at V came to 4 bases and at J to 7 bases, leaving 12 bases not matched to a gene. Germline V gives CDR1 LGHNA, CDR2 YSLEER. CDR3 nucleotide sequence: TGCGCCAGCAGCCGGGGACTAGCGGGAGAAACCGGGAGGAATGAGCAGTTCTTC. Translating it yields CASSRGLAGETGRNEQFF.